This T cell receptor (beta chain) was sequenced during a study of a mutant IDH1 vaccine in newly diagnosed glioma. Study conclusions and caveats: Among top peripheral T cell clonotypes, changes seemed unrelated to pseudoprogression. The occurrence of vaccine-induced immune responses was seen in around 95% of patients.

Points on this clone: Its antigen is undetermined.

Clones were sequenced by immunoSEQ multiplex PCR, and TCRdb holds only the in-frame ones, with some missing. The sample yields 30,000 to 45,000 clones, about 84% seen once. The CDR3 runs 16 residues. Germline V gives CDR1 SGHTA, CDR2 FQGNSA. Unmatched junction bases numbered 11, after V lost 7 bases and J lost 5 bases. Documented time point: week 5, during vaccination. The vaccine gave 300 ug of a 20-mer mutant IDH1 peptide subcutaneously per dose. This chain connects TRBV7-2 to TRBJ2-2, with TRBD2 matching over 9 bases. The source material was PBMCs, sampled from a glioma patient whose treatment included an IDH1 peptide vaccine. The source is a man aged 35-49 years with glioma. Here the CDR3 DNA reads TGTGCCAGCACCGGGACGGGGCTAGCGGGGACCGGGGAGCTGTTTTTT. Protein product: CASTGTGLAGTGELFF.